The subject of this entry is one TCR beta chain. This sample is drawn from a study of blood T cell repertoires in COVID-19. Clones were read by immunoSEQ multiplex PCR, and TCRdb kept only the in-frame ones, dropping some. The sample has a few hundred thousand clones, around 83% seen once. V lost 11 bases and J 1 base, leaving 17 bases between the germline ends. In germline, CDR1 is LGHDT, CDR2 YNNKEL (reference sequence). The CDR3 loop spans 14 amino acids. This rearrangement joins TRBV3-1 (or the pseudogene TRBV3-2) to TRBJ1-1, with D perhaps matching TRBD1 (5 bases). The receptor was derived from a woman in her 50s who had recovered from COVID-19. The source material was PBMCs or T cells enriched from blood (not recorded which). The CDR3 bases are TGTGCCTCAACACGGGGGGTAGGGAACACTGAAGCTTTCTTT. Translation: CASTRGVGNTEAFF.